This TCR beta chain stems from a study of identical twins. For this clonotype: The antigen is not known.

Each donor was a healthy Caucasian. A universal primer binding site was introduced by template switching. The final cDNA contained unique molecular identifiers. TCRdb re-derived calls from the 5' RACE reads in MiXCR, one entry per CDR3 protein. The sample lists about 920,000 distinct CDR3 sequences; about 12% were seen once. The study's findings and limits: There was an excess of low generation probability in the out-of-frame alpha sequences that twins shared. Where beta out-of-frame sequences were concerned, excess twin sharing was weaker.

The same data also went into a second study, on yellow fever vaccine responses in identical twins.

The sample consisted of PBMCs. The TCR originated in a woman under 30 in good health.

The CDR3 DNA reads TGCAGTGCTACTACTAGCGGGGCTTACACAGATACGCAGTATTTT. Its protein product is CSATTSGAYTDTQYF. The chain joins TRBV20-1 to TRBJ2-3; 10 bases line up with TRBD2. After removal of 4 bases from V and 2 bases from J, the junction contained 6 bases not matched to a gene. This CDR3 contains 15 residues. Germline CDR1 is DFQATT and CDR2 is SNEGSKA (reference sequence).